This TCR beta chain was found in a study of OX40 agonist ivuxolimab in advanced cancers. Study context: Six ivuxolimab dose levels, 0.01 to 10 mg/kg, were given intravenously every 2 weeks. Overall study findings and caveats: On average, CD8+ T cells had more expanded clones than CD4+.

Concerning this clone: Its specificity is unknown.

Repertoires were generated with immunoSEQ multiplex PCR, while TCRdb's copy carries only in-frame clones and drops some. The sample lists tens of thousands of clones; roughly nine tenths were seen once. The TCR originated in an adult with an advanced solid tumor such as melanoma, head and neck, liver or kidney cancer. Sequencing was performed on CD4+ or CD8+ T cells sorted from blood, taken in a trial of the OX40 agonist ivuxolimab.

The CDR3 reads CASSPRLAGAETQYF. CDR3 DNA: TGTGCCAGCAGCCCGCGACTAGCGGGAGCGGAGACCCAGTACTTC. J is TRBJ2-5 and V is TRBV11-1; TRBD2 agrees at 12 bases. Losses at the gene ends were 5 bases for V and 5 bases for J; bases not matched to a gene: 6. The CDR3 has 15 residues. CDR1 SGHAT and CDR2 FQDESV come from the germline V gene (reference sequence).